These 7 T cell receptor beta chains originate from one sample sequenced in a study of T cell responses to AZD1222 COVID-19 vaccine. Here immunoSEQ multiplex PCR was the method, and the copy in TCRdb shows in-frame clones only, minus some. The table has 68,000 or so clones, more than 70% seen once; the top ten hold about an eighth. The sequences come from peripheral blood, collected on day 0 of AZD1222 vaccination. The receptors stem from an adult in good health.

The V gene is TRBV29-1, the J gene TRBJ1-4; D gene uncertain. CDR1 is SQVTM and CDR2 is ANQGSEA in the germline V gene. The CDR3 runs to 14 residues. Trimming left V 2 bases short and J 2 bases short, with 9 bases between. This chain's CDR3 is CSVEMLDTNEKLFF. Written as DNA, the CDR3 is TGCAGCGTTGAAATGCTGGACACTAATGAAAAACTGTTTTTT.

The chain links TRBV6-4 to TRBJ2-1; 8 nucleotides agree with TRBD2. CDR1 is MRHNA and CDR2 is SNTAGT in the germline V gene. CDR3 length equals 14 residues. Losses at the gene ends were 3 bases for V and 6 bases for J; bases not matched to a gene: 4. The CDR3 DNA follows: TGTGCCAGCAGTGATGGGACTAGAATCAATGAGCAGTTCTTC. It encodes CASSDGTRINEQFF.

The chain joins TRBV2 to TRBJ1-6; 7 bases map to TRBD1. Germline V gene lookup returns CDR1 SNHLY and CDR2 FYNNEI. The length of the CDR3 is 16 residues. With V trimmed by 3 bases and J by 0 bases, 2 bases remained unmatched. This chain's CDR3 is CASSEAGGSYNSPLHF. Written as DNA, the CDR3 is TGTGCCAGCAGTGAGGCAGGGGGCTCCTATAATTCACCCCTCCACTTT.

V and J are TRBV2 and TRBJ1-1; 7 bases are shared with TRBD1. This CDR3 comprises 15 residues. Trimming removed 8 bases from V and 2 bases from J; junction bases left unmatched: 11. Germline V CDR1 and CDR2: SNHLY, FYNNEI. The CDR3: CASRWSQGGNTEAFF. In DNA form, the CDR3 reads TGTGCCAGCCGTTGGTCCCAGGGGGGCAACACTGAAGCTTTCTTT. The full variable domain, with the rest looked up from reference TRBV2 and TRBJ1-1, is EPEVTQTPSHQVTQMGQEVILRCVPISNHLYFYWYRQILGQKVEFLVSFYNNEISEKSEIFDDQFSVERPDGSNFTLKIRSTKLEDSAMYFCASRWSQGGNTEAFFGQGTRLTVV.

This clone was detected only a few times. CDR3 sequence reads: CASSDSVDYLSGNTIYF. The CDR3 nucleotides read TGTGCCAGCAGTGACTCGGTCGATTATCTCTCTGGAAACACCATATATTTT. V is TRBV6-4 and J is TRBJ1-3; D gene ambiguous. CDR3 length: 17 amino acids. The germline gives CDR1 MRHNA, CDR2 SNTAGT. The V end lost 0 bases, the J end lost 0 bases, and 12 bases lay between the germline ends.

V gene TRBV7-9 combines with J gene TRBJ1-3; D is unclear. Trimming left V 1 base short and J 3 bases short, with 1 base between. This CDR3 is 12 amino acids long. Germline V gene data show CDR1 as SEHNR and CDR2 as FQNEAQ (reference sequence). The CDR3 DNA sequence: TGTGCCAGCAGCTTAGATGGAAACACCATATATTTT. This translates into CASSLDGNTIYF.

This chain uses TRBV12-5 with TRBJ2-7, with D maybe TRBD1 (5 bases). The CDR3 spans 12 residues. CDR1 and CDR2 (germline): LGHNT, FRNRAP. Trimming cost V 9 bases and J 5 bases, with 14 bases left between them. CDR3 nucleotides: TGTGCTAGCTCGAAAGGGGTCGACGAGCAGTACTTC. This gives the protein CASSKGVDEQYF. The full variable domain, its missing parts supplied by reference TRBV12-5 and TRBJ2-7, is DARVTQTPRHKVTEMGQEVTMRCQPILGHNTVFWYRQTMMQGLELLAYFRNRAPLDDSGMPKDRFSAEMPDATLATLKIQPSEPRDSAVYFCASSKGVDEQYFGPGTRLTVT.